The 26 T cell receptor beta chains below were found in one sample sequenced in a study of T cell clonality in common variable immunodeficiency. Findings and limits, study-wide: Reportedly, TCR beta sequences from common variable immunodeficiency showed fewer deletions and N-nucleotide insertions.

Sequencing was performed with immunoSEQ multiplex PCR; in TCRdb, only in-frame clones are kept and a portion is missing. The sample contains more than 20,000 clones, none of them singletons. For these TCRs, the target antigens are not known. The sequenced sample consisted of peripheral blood mononuclear cells. These receptors all come from a human donor with common variable immunodeficiency.

This clone was observed many times. The CDR3 is cut off 3 residues early in the read; its end comes from the germline J gene. The V and J genes are TRBV30 and TRBJ2-7; tentatively, D is TRBD2 (6 bases). Germline values: CDR1 GTSNPN, CDR2 SVGIG (reference sequence). The V end was cut by 2 bases, the J end by 5 bases, with 16 bases between. The CDR3 extends over 14 amino acids. The CDR3: CAWSLDAGRNEQYF. CDR3 bases read: TGTGCCTGGAGTTTAGACGCGGGGAGGAACGAG.

In the case of this clone: The read stops 3 residues short of the end of the CDR3; the missing end is completed from the germline J gene. V and J are TRBV5-1 and TRBJ2-7; D gene uncertain. Germline CDR1 reads SGHRS; CDR2 reads YFSETQ. The CDR3 length is 13 residues. V lost 3 bases and J lost 6, with 13 bases in between. The sequenced CDR3 bases are TGCGCCAGCAGCTCTCGCTGGGCGAGCGAG. Residues: CASSSRWASE. In full, the CDR3 is CASSSRWASEQYF. The variable domain in full, with the rest retrieved from reference TRBV5-1 and TRBJ2-7, is KAGVTQTPRYLIKTRGQQVTLSCSPISGHRSVSWYQQTPGQGLQFLFEYFSETQRNKGNFPGRFSGRQFSNSRSEMNVSTLELGDSALYLCASSSRWASEQYFGPGTRLTVT.

There are many counts of this clone. CDR3 DNA, as far as it was read: TGCAGTGCTAGAGAGGGCAGGGGGCTAAACGAG. It is translated as CSAREGRGLNE. The complete CDR3 protein is CSAREGRGLNEQYF. The chain recombines TRBV20-1 with TRBJ2-7; 8 bases map to TRBD1. The CDR3 goes on 3 residues after the read ends, and that part is filled in from the germline J gene. Germline CDR1 DFQATT, CDR2 SNEGSKA (reference sequence). CDR3 size: 14 residues. V dropped 0 bases and J dropped 5; count of bases not matched to a gene: 6.

This clone showed up many times. Coverage ceases 3 residues before the CDR3 finishes, and the germline J gene fills in the end. The V and J genes are TRBV7-2 and TRBJ2-4; TRBD2 agrees at 7 bases. From germline, CDR1 is SGHTA and CDR2 FQGNSA. The trim removed 3 bases at V and 0 bases at J, leaving 2 bases unmatched. The CDR3 totals 15 residues. The DNA read from the CDR3 is TGTGCCAGCAGCTTTCCGGGGGGAGCCAAAAACATT. It is translated as CASSFPGGAKNI. The whole CDR3 is CASSFPGGAKNIQYF.

This clone occurred many times. Read sequence stops 3 residues before the CDR3 end, and the germline J gene provides the missing end. V is TRBV6-2 or TRBV6-3 and J is TRBJ2-2; 7 nucleotides agree with TRBD2. With 5 bases clipped from V and 5 bases from J, the junction kept 8 bases outside the gene matches. The CDR3 totals 15 residues. Germline lookup yields CDR1 MNHEY and CDR2 SVGEGT. The CDR3 loop is CASSAGDRSTGELFF. Incomplete CDR3 DNA: TGTGCCAGCAGTGCGGGGGATAGGAGTACCGGGGAG.

The sample holds many counts of this clone. The CDR3 loop reads CASSGFRQGAGHEQYF. Partial CDR3 DNA: TGTGCCAGCAGTGGGTTTCGACAGGGGGCCGGCCACGAG. V usage is TRBV6-7 and J usage is TRBJ2-7; TRBD1 agrees at 10 bases. Coverage ceases 3 residues before the CDR3 finishes, and the germline J gene fills in the end. TRBV6-7 is identified as an open reading frame with a role that is uncertain. The CDR3 is 16 residues long. The V gene end was trimmed by 5 bases and the J gene end by 5 bases; junction bases not matched to a gene: 12.

On this clone itself: The sequenced fragment ends 3 residues before the CDR3 boundary, so the rest is inferred from the germline J gene. The rearrangement joins TRBV5-1 to TRBJ1-5, with a tentative D call TRBD1 (6 bases). V was clipped by 1 base and J by 3 bases, with 11 bases between them. Per germline, CDR1 SGHRS and CDR2 YFSETQ. The CDR3 is made up of 15 amino acids. The part of the CDR3 DNA that was read is TGCGCCAGCAGCTTGATAACAGGGAACAATCAGCCC. Encoded protein: CASSLITGNNQP. The entire CDR3 sequence reads CASSLITGNNQPQHF.

Details on this clone: With the read ending 3 residues before the CDR3 end, the germline J gene is used to fill in that end. The chain is built from TRBV20-1 and TRBJ2-7, with no clear D. Germline V gene data show CDR1 as DFQATT and CDR2 as SNEGSKA (reference sequence). The CDR3 is 14 residues long. Trimming cost V 0 bases and J 1 base, with 10 bases left between them. The chain's CDR3 is CSARDHFLSYEQYF. The sequenced part of the CDR3 DNA is TGCAGTGCTAGAGATCACTTTCTTTCCTACGAG.

This clone has a handful of counts. The CDR3 end lies 3 residues beyond the end of the read and is filled in from the germline J gene. The genes are TRBV19 and TRBJ1-5; 8 positions match TRBD1. Trimming at V came to 9 bases and at J to 5 bases, leaving 15 bases not matched to a gene. Germline loops: CDR1 LNHDA, CDR2 SQIVND (reference sequence). The CDR3 sequence is 16 residues long. The CDR3 loop is CARGTGQARGYQPQHF. Partial CDR3 DNA: TGTGCCAGGGGAACGGGACAGGCAAGGGGCTATCAGCCC.

This clone was recorded at least ten times. The CDR3 goes on 3 residues after the read ends, and that part is filled in from the germline J gene. J is TRBJ2-7 and V is TRBV4-2; the match to TRBD2 covers 13 bases. This CDR3 has 20 residues. Germline V gives CDR1 LGHNA, CDR2 YNFKEQ. V dropped 4 bases and J dropped 0; count of bases not matched to a gene: 15. CDR3 in amino acids: CASSLKAPLAGGVSSYEQYF. The sequenced part of the CDR3 DNA is TGTGCCAGCAGCCTTAAGGCCCCACTAGCGGGGGGGGTTAGCTCCTACGAG.

This clone was counted many times. The read comes to an end 3 residues before the CDR3 does, leaving the germline J gene to fill in the end. This chain uses TRBV29-1 with TRBJ1-1, with D maybe TRBD1 (6 bases). There are 10 residues in the CDR3. The germline V gene encodes CDR1 SQVTM and CDR2 ANQGSEA. The CDR3 reads CSVDGTEAFF. The sequenced CDR3 bases are TGCAGCGTTGACGGGACAGAA.

This clone came up a few times. CDR3 DNA, as far as it was read: TGTGCCTGGAGTATGGCGGTACCACGGGCAGATACG. Amino acid sequence: CAWSMAVPRADT. In full, the CDR3 is CAWSMAVPRADTQYF. This chain joins TRBV30 and TRBJ2-3, with no clear D. The read ends 3 residues before the CDR3 terminus; that terminus is restored from the germline J gene. From germline, CDR1 is GTSNPN and CDR2 SVGIG (reference sequence). This CDR3 comprises 15 residues. Trimming pared 2 bases from V and 4 bases from J, leaving 16 bases between.

This clone was counted ten times or more. Read data end 3 residues before the CDR3 end; the end is taken from the germline J gene. The gene calls are TRBV5-1 and TRBJ2-3; TRBD1 aligns across 7 bases. V was pared by 3 bases and J by 3 bases, with 4 bases of the junction left unmatched. The CDR3 runs to 14 residues. CDR1 is SGHRS and CDR2 is YFSETQ in the germline V gene. CDR3 DNA (partial): TGCGCCAGCAGCTACCAGGACAGGACAGATACG. Amino acids: CASSYQDRTDT. The CDR3 reads in full as CASSYQDRTDTQYF.

A few counts support this clone. The CDR3 end lies 3 residues beyond the end of the read and is filled in from the germline J gene. Other DNA sequences of this sample code for an identical CDR3. The chain joins TRBV5-1 to TRBJ2-4; TRBD1 or TRBD2 may be the D gene (6 bases each). There are 14 residues in the CDR3. The germline gives CDR1 SGHRS, CDR2 YFSETQ. Trimming took off 4 bases at V and 7 bases at J, with 15 bases between the two ends. The chain's CDR3 is CASSPTTGRNIQYF. The part of the CDR3 DNA that was read is TGCGCCAGCAGCCCAACAACAGGGAGGAACATT.

This clone has ten or more counts. The CDR3 is cut off 3 residues early in the read; its end comes from the germline J gene. The chain is built from TRBV7-2 and TRBJ1-2; no definite D call. The germline V gene has CDR1 SGHTA and CDR2 FQGNSA. This CDR3 has 12 amino acids. V was trimmed by 10 bases and J by 5 bases, leaving 14 bases between them. CDR3 residues: CAITRGKYGYTF. The sequenced CDR3 bases are TGTGCCATAACACGGGGAAAGTATGGC.

In this sample, this clone turned up many times. The CDR3 here is CASSPSAGSTGELFF. Partial CDR3 DNA: TGTGCCAGCAGCCCCAGTGCGGGGAGCACCGGGGAG. The rearrangement links TRBV5-4 to TRBJ2-2; D is possibly TRBD2 (6 bases). The read stops 3 residues short of the end of the CDR3; the missing end is completed from the germline J gene. Germline lookup yields CDR1 SGHNT and CDR2 YYREEE (reference sequence). The CDR3 contains 15 residues. V shed 4 bases and J shed 4 bases, with 14 bases lying between them.

This clone was seen a handful of times. The observed sequence ends 3 residues before the CDR3 terminus, with the missing tail filled in from the germline J gene. V and J are TRBV29-1 and TRBJ2-7, with D maybe TRBD2 (6 bases). The V gene's germline CDR1 is SQVTM and CDR2 ANQGSEA. Trimming took 7 bases from V and 3 from J, leaving 16 bases between them. The length of the CDR3 is 13 residues. The CDR3 here is CSAGRGSGYEQYF. The sequenced part of the CDR3 DNA is TGCAGCGCTGGGCGGGGCTCTGGCTACGAG.

This clone has a count of ten or more. The read ends 3 residues before the CDR3 terminus; that terminus is restored from the germline J gene. The rearrangement joins TRBV7-6 to TRBJ2-7; TRBD2 agrees at 9 bases. Trimming cost V 1 base and J 2 bases; bases outside gene matches: 6. CDR1 is SGHVS and CDR2 is FNYEAQ in the germline V gene. The CDR3 loop spans 16 amino acids. CDR3 DNA (partial): TGTGCCAGCAGCTTAGATTTCCCTAGCGGGACCTACGAG. It translates to CASSLDFPSGTYE. The full CDR3 sequence reads CASSLDFPSGTYEQYF.

This clone was detected a few times. From the germline J gene comes the end of the CDR3, since the read stops 3 residues before it. V gene TRBV7-2 combines with J gene TRBJ2-5; possible D gene TRBD2, 6 bases. Germline-derived CDR1 and CDR2 are SGHTA and FQGNSA. The CDR3 extends over 15 amino acids. V was pared by 5 bases and J by 5 bases, with 18 bases between. Partial CDR3 DNA: TGTGCCAGCAGCCGCGGGACTCCTGGGGTGGAGACC. Translating gives CASSRGTPGVET. The full-length CDR3 reads as CASSRGTPGVETQYF.

Turning to this clone: Coverage ceases 3 residues before the CDR3 finishes, and the germline J gene fills in the end. The chain links TRBV30 to TRBJ1-5; D gene uncertain. CDR3 length: 13 residues. V gave up 0 bases and J gave up 3 bases, with 6 bases separating them. Germline CDR1 and CDR2: GTSNPN and SVGIG (reference sequence). CDR3: CAWSVGFNQPQHF. CDR3 DNA, as far as it was read: TGTGCCTGGAGTGTAGGGTTCAATCAGCCC.

This clone occurred many times. From the germline J gene comes the end of the CDR3, since the read stops 3 residues before it. The V gene is TRBV5-1, the J gene TRBJ2-7; TRBD1 aligns across 7 bases. The CDR3 runs to 15 residues. J was trimmed by 3 bases and V by 7 bases; bases with no gene match: 13. In germline, CDR1 is SGHRS, CDR2 YFSETQ. CDR3 DNA, as far as it was read: TGCGCCAGCGGACCCACGGGACAGTACGTCTACGAG. It specifies CASGPTGQYVYE. The entire CDR3 protein reads CASGPTGQYVYEQYF.

As concerns this clone: Read sequence stops 3 residues before the CDR3 end, and the germline J gene provides the missing end. This chain joins TRBV23-1 and TRBJ2-1; no clear D gene. TRBV23-1 is assigned to the ORF class and has an uncertain function. CDR3 size: 14 residues. The ends were cut back, 0 bases at V and 5 bases at J, with 8 bases in the middle. CDR3 loop: CASSQSGRDNEQFF. CDR3 DNA, as far as it was read: TGCGCCAGCAGTCAATCGGGCAGAGACAATGAG.

In the case of this clone: The read finishes 3 residues shy of the CDR3 end, and the germline J gene is used to complete it. The rearrangement joins TRBV7-2 to TRBJ2-6; 7 positions agree with TRBD1. Germline trimming cut 4 bases from V and 3 bases from J; bases unmatched to any gene: 3. The CDR3 extends over 15 amino acids. Germline V lookup: CDR1 SGHTA, CDR2 FQGNSA. CDR3 bases read: TGTGCCAGCAGCTATACAGGGGATGGGGCCAACGTC. It is translated as CASSYTGDGANV. The full CDR3 reads CASSYTGDGANVLTF.

This clone was detected only a few times. The CDR3 region is CASSLAGTSGGTQYF. Partial CDR3 DNA: TGCGCCAGCAGCTTGGCCGGGACTAGCGGAGGCACG. The chain carries TRBV5-1 and TRBJ2-3, with 11 bases matching TRBD2. The CDR3 extends 3 residues past the end of the read, so its final part is completed from the germline J gene. CDR3 length: 15 residues. Germline lookup yields CDR1 SGHRS and CDR2 YFSETQ.

This clone was seen a handful of times. The read terminates 3 residues before the CDR3 end, so the remaining end is supplied by the germline J gene. The chain links TRBV5-4 to TRBJ2-7; TRBD2 matches at 8 bases. J was trimmed by 0 bases and V by 3 bases; bases with no gene match: 2. Germline V gene sequence: CDR1 SGHNT, CDR2 YYREEE (reference sequence). The CDR3 is made up of 14 amino acids. CDR3 DNA, as far as it was read: TGTGCCAGCAGCTGGAGCGGGGGCTCCTACGAG. Translated, it gives CASSWSGGSYE. The whole CDR3 reads CASSWSGGSYEQYF. The full variable domain, completed using reference TRBV5-4 and TRBJ2-7, is ETGVTQSPTHLIKTRGQQVTLRCSSQSGHNTVSWYQQALGQGPQFIFQYYREEENGRGNFPPRFSGLQFPNYSSELNVNALELDDSALYLCASSWSGGSYEQYFGPGTRLTVT.

This clone was seen ten or more times. The read stops 3 residues short of the end of the CDR3; the missing end is completed from the germline J gene. V gene TRBV5-6 combines with J gene TRBJ1-1; D gene unclear. The CDR3 runs 12 residues. Germline CDR1 is SGHDT and CDR2 is YYEEEE. This chain's CDR3 is CASSSRTTEAFF. CDR3 DNA, as far as it was read: TGTGCCAGCAGCTCGCGAACCACGGAA. Looking up the rest from reference TRBV5-6 and TRBJ1-1 gives the full variable domain: DAGVTQSPTHLIKTRGQQVTLRCSPKSGHDTVSWYQQALGQGPQFIFQYYEEEERQRGNFPDRFSGHQFPNYSSELNVNALLLGDSALYLCASSSRTTEAFFGQGTRLTVV.